The entry that follows covers one TCR beta chain sequence. What it binds is unknown. The data were taken from a study of shared clonotypes between healthy human individuals. General study findings and limits: Four donors shared about 5% of their naive CD4 clonotypes. Sequencing depth was a factor that was expected to affect clonotype sharing among donors. What rarefaction showed was incomplete sorted-subset sequencing despite large depth.

V was trimmed by 5 bases and J by 2 bases, leaving 9 bases between them. Germline V lookup: CDR1 SGHNT, CDR2 YENEEA. The CDR3 spans 13 residues. Using immunoSEQ multiplex PCR, the repertoire was profiled, and TCRdb retains in-frame clones only, with some absent. This repertoire shows over 2 million clones, under 95% found once; its top ten account for approximately 0.4%. The V and J genes are TRBV11-3 and TRBJ2-5, with D tentatively TRBD2 (6 bases). Material: naive CD4+ T cells from PBMCs. Noted subset: CD45RA+ positively selected. This sequence was found in a man aged 18-30 years in good health. Some clones in this sample may be carry-over from other donors' samples. This CDR3 is CASSAGGQETQYF. The CDR3 DNA is TGTGCCAGCAGCGCTGGGGGGCAAGAGACCCAGTACTTC.